The sequence of this TCR beta chain was determined in a study of cytomegalovirus exposure and HLA in healthy donors. Germline V gene lookup returns CDR1 KGHSH and CDR2 LQKENI. With 5 bases removed from V and 1 base from J, the gap between germline ends came to 9 bases. This CDR3 contains 14 residues. 13 Jbeta primers and 60 Vbeta primers were used for the PCR. Sequencing was performed with immunoSEQ multiplex PCR; in TCRdb, only in-frame clones are kept and a portion is missing. The table has 200,000 or so clones, around 75% seen once. The chain carries TRBV18 and TRBJ1-5; maybe TRBD1 (6 bases). Sequencing was performed on PBMCs. The clonotype originates from a woman under 40 in good health and CMV-seropositive. This chain's CDR3 is CASSLGGSNQPQHF. CDR3 DNA sequence: TGTGCCAGCTCATTAGGGGGAAGCAATCAGCCCCAGCATTTT.